This TCR beta chain was found in a study of blood T cell repertoires in COVID-19. Overall study: Acute-phase and convalescent COVID-19 samples originated in the United States, Italy and Spain. PBMCs, B-cell-depleted T cells, or T cells were the source of the cDNA or gDNA that made up the material.

Trimming shortened V by 2 bases and J by 5 bases, and 6 bases separated the two germline ends. This CDR3 is built from 12 residues. Germline CDR1 reads SGHVS; CDR2 reads FNYEAQ. In the original analysis: It was from reference gene primer amplification that nucleated cell counts were estimated. Data came from immunoSEQ multiplex PCR; TCRdb stores just in-frame clones and leaves some out. The DNA was the basis for D and trimming; V, J and clone size are from that table. The data contain some 250,000 clones, under 90% of them singletons. This TCR was recovered from a woman aged 60-75 years with active or convalescent COVID-19. The sample comprised peripheral blood. The chain employs TRBV7-6 and TRBJ2-5; maybe TRBD1 (6 bases). The CDR3 is CASSLRGETQYF. CDR3 DNA: TGTGCCAGCAGCTTAAGGGGGGAGACCCAGTACTTC.